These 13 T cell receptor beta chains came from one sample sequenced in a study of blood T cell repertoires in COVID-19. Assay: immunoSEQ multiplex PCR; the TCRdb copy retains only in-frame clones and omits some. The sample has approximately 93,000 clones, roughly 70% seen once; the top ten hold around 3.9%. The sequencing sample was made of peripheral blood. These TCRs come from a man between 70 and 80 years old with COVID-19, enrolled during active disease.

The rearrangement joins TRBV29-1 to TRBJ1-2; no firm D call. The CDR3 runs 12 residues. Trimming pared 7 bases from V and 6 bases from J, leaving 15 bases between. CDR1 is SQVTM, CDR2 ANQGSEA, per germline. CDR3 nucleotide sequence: TGCAGCGGTGCAACCGGGTTGGATGGCTACACCTTC. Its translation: CSGATGLDGYTF.

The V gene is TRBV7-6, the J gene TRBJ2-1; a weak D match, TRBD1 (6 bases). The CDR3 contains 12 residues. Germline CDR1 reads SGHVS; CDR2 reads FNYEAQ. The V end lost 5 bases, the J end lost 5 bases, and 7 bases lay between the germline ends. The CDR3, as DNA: TGTGCCAGCAGCCCAGGGGACAATGAGCAGTTCTTC. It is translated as CASSPGDNEQFF.

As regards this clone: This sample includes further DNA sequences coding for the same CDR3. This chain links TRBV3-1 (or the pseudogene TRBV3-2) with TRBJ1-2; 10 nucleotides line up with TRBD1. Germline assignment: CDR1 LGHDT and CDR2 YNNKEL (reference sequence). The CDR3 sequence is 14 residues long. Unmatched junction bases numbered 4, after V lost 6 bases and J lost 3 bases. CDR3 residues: CASSPGTGDYGYTF. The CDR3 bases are TGTGCCAGCAGTCCCGGGACAGGGGACTATGGCTACACCTTC.

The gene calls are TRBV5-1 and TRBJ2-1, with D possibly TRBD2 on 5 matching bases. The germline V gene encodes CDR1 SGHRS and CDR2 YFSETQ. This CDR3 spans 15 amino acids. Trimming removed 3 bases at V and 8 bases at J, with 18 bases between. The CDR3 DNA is TGCGCCAGCAGCTGGAGTCGACTACTTGGGGATGAGCAGTTCTTC. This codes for CASSWSRLLGDEQFF.

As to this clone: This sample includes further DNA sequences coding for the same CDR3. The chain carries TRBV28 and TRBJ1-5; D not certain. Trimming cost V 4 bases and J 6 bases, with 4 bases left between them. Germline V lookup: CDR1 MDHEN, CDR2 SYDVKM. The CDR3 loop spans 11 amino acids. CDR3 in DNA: TGTGCCAGCAGTTCCAGTCAGCCCCAGCATTTT. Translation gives CASSSSQPQHF.

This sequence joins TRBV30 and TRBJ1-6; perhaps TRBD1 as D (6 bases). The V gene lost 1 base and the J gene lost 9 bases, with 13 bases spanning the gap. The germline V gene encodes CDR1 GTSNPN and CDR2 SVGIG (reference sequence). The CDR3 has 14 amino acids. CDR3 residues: CAWSAGRGSSPLHF. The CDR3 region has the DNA TGTGCCTGGAGTGCGGGCAGGGGATCTTCACCCCTCCACTTT.

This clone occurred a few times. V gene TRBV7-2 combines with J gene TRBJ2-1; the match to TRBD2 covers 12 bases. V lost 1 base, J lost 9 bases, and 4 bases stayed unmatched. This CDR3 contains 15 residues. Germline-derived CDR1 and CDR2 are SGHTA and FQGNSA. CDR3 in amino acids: CASSLGLAGVGEQFF. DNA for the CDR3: TGTGCCAGCAGCTTAGGACTAGCGGGAGTAGGTGAGCAGTTCTTC.

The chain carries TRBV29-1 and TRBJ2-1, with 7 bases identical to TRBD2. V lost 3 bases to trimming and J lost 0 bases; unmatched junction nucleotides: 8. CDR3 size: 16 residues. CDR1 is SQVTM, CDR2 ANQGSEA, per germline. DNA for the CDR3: TGCAGCGTTGACTCCCTGCGGGGGAGCTCCTACAATGAGCAGTTCTTC. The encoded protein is CSVDSLRGSSYNEQFF.

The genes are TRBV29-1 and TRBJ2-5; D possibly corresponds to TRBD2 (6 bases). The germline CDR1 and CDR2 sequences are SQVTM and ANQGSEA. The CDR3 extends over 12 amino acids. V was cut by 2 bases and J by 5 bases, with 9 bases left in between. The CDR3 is CSVEPGGETQYF. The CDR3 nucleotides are TGCAGCGTTGAACCTGGGGGGGAGACCCAGTACTTC.

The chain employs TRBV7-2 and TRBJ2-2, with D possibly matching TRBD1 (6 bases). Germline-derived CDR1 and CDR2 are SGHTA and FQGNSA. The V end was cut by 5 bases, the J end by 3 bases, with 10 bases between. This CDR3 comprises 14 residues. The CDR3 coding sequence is TGTGCCAGCAGCCCTAGACAGGACACCGGGGAGCTGTTTTTT. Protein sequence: CASSPRQDTGELFF.

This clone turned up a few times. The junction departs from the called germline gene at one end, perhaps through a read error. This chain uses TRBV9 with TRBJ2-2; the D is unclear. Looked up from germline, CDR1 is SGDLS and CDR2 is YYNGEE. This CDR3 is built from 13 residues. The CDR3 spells CASTVEPAGELFF. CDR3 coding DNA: TGTGCCAGCACCGTAGAACCGGCCGGGGAGCTGTTTTTT.

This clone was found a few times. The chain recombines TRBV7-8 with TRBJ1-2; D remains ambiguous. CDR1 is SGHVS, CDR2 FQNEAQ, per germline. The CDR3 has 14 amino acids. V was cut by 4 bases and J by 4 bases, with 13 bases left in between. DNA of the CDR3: TGTGCCAGCAGCTCCCCGACGGGATCCTATGGCTACACCTTC. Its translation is CASSSPTGSYGYTF.

The CDR3 loop reads CASSLARTGRDEQYF. CDR3 DNA: TGCGCCAGCAGCTTGGCCAGGACAGGGAGGGACGAGCAGTACTTC. The chain joins TRBV5-1 to TRBJ2-7; the D gene is possibly TRBD1 (8 bases). The ends were cut back, 0 bases at V and 5 bases at J, with 15 bases in the middle. CDR3 size: 15 residues. Germline-derived CDR1 and CDR2 are SGHRS and YFSETQ.